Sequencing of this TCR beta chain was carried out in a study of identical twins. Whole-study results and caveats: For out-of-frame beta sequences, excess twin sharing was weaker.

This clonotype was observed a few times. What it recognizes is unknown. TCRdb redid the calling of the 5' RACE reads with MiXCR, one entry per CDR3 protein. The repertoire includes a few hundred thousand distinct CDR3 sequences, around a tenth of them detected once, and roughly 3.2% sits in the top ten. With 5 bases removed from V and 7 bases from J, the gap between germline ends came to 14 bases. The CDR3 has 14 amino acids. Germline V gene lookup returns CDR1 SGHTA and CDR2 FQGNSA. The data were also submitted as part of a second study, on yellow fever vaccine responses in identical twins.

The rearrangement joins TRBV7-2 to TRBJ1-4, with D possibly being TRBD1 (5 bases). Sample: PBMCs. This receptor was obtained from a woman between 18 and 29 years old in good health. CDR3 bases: TGTGCCAGCAGCCGAGGAAGGGGCCTTGAAAAACTGTTTTTT. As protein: CASSRGRGLEKLFF.